This paragraph covers one T cell receptor (beta chain) sequence. What it binds is not known. Trimming shortened V by 3 bases and J by 1 base, and 5 bases separated the two germline ends. This CDR3 has 12 amino acids. Germline V gene lookup returns CDR1 GTSNPN and CDR2 SVGIG (reference sequence). TCRdb keeps only in-frame clones here, not all; method: immunoSEQ multiplex PCR. Counted here are roughly 40,000 clones, around 90% occurring once; the ten biggest clones make up roughly 5%. This entry belongs to a study of resident and recirculating memory T cells in vitiligo. Study background: The samples were homogenized without cell sorting before genomic DNA extraction.

Whole-study results and caveats: Different lesions suggested infiltration by different T cell clones. Vitiligo lesions lacked a unique dominant clone, and clonality varied.

V gene TRBV30 combines with J gene TRBJ2-3; D might be TRBD2 (5 bases). The clonotype originates from a male donor with vitiligo. The sequenced sample consisted of blood. The CDR3 here is CAWREGTDTQYF. CDR3 DNA sequence: TGTGCCTGGAGGGAGGGCACAGATACGCAGTATTTT.